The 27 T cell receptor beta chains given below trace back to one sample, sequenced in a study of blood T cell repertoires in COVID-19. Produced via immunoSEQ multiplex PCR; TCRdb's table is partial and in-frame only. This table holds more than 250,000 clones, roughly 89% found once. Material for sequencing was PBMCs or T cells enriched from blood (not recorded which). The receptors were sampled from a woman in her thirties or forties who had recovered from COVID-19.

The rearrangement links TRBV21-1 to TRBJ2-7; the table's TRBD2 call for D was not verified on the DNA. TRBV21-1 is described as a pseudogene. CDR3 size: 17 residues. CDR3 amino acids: CASSSKGALAGSYEQYF. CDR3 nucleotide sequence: TGTGCCAGCAGCAGCAAGGGGGCACTAGCGGGTTCCTACGAGCAGTACTTC.

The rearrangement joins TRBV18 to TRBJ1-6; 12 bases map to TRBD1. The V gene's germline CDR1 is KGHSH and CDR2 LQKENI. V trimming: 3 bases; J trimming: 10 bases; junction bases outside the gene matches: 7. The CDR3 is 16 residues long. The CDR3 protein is CASSPSGTGGNSPLHF. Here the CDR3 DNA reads TGTGCCAGCTCACCGTCCGGGACAGGGGGCAACTCACCCCTCCACTTT.

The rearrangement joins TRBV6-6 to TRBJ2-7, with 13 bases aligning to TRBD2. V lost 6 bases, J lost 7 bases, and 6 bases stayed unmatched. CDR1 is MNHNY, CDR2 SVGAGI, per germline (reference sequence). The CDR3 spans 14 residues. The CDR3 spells CASSGTSGNREQYF. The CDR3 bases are TGTGCCAGCAGCGGGACTAGCGGGAATCGAGAGCAGTACTTC.

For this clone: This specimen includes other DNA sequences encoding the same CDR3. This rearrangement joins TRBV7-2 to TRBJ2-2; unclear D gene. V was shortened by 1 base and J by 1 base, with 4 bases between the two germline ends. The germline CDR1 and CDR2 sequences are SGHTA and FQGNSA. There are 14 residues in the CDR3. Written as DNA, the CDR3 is TGTGCCAGCAGCTTAGGCGGGAACACCGGGGAGCTGTTTTTT. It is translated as CASSLGGNTGELFF. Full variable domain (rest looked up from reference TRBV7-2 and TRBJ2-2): GAGVSQSPSNKVTEKGKDVELRCDPISGHTALYWYRQSLGQGLEFLIYFQGNSAPDKSGLPSDRFSAERTGGSVSTLTIQRTQQEDSAVYLCASSLGGNTGELFFGEGSRLTVL.

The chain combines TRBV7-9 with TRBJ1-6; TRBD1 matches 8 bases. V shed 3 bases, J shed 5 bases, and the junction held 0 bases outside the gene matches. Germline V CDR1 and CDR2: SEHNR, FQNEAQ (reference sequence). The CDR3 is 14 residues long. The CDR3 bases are TGTGCCAGCAGCTTGACAGGGGATAATTCACCCCTCCACTTT. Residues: CASSLTGDNSPLHF.

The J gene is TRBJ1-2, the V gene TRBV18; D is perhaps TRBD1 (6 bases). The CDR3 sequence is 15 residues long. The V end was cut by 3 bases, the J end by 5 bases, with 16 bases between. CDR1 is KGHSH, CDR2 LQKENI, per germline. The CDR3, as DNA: TGTGCCAGCTCACCGCCGGGACAACCTGTATATGGCTACACCTTC. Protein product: CASSPPGQPVYGYTF.

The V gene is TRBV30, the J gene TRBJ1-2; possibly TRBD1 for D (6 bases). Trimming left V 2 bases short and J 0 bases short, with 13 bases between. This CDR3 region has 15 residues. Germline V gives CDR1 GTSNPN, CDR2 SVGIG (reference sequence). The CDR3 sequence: CAWSKGVTANYGYTF. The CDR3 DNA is TGTGCCTGGAGTAAGGGGGTTACAGCTAACTATGGCTACACCTTC.

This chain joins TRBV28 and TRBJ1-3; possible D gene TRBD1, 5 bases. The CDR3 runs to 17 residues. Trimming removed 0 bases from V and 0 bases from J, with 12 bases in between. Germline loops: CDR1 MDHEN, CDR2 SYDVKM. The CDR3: CASSLWEFGGSGNTIYF. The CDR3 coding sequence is TGTGCCAGCAGTTTATGGGAGTTCGGGGGCTCTGGAAACACCATATATTTT.

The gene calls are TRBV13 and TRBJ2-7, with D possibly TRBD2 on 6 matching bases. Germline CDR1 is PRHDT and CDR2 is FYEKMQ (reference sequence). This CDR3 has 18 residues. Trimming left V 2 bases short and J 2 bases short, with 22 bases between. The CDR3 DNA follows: TGTGCCAGCAGCTTATGGGAGGCCGGAGCGGCCCCCACCTACGAGCAGTACTTC. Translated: CASSLWEAGAAPTYEQYF.

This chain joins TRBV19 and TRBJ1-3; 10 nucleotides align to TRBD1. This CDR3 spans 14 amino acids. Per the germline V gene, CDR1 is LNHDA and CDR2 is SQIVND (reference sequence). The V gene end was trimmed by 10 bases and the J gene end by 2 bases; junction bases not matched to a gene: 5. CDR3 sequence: CATRQGATGNTIYF. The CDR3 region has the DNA TGTGCCACTAGACAGGGGGCTACTGGAAACACCATATATTTT.

CDR3 sequence reads: CASRKSSGREETQYF. The CDR3 region has the DNA TGTGCCAGCAGAAAATCTAGCGGGCGGGAAGAGACCCAGTACTTC. The rearrangement joins TRBV7-9 to TRBJ2-5, with 8 bases that match TRBD2. Germline V gene sequence: CDR1 SEHNR, CDR2 FQNEAQ (reference sequence). V was pared by 6 bases and J by 3 bases, with 9 bases of the junction left unmatched. The CDR3 covers 15 residues.

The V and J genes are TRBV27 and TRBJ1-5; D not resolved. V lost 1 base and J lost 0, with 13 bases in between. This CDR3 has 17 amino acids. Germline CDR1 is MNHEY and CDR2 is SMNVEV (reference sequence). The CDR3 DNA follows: TGTGCCAGCAGTTTATTGGGTGCAGGTGGTAGCAATCAGCCCCAGCATTTT. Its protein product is CASSLLGAGGSNQPQHF.

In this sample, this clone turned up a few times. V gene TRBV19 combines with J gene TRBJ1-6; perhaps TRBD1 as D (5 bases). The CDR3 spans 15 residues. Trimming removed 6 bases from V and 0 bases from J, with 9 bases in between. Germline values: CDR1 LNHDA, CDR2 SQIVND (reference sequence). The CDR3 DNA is TGTGCCAGTAGGAGACAGAGCTCCTATAATTCACCCCTCCACTTT. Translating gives CASRRQSSYNSPLHF. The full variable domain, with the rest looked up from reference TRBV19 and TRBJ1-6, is DGGITQSPKYLFRKEGQNVTLSCEQNLNHDAMYWYRQDPGQGLRLIYYSQIVNDFQKGDIAEGYSVSREKKESFPLTVTSAQKNPTAFYLCASRRQSSYNSPLHFGNGTRLTVT.

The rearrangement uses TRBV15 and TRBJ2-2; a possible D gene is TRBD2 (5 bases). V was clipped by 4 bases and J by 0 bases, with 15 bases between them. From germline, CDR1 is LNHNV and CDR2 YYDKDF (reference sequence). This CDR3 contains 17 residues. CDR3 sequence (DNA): TGTGCCACCAGCACCAGCGGAGACGCTGCGAACACCGGGGAGCTGTTTTTT. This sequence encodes CATSTSGDAANTGELFF. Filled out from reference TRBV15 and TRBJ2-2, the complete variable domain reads DAMVIQNPRYQVTQFGKPVTLSCSQTLNHNVMYWYQQKSSQAPKLLFHYYDKDFNNEADTPDNFQSRRPNTSFCFLDIRSPGLGDTAMYLCATSTSGDAANTGELFFGEGSRLTVL.

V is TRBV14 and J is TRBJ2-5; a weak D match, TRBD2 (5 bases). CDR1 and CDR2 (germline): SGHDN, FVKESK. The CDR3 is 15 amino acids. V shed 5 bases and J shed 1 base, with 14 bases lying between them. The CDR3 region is CASSWGRGIQETQYF. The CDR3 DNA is TGTGCCAGCAGCTGGGGAAGAGGGATCCAAGAGACCCAGTACTTC.

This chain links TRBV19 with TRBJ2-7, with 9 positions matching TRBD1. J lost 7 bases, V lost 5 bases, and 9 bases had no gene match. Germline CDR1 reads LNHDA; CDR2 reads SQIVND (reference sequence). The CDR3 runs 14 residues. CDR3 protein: CASSGTGTTGEQYF. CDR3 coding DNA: TGTGCCAGTAGTGGGACAGGGACTACTGGGGAGCAGTACTTC.

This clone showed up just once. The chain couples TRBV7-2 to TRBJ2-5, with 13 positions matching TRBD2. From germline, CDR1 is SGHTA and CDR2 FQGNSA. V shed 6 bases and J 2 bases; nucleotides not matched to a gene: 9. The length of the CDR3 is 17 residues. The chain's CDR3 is CASSNRGLAGAQETQYF. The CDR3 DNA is TGTGCCAGCAGTAACCGTGGACTAGCGGGGGCACAAGAGACCCAGTACTTC. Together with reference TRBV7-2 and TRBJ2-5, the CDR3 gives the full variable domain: GAGVSQSPSNKVTEKGKDVELRCDPISGHTALYWYRQSLGQGLEFLIYFQGNSAPDKSGLPSDRFSAERTGGSVSTLTIQRTQQEDSAVYLCASSNRGLAGAQETQYFGPGTRLLVL.

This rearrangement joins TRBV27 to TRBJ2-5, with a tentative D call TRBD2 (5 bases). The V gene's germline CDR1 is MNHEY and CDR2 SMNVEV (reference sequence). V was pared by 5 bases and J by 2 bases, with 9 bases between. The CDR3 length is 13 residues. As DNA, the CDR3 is TGTGCCAGCAGTCCTGGGAGACAAGAGACCCAGTACTTC. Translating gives CASSPGRQETQYF.

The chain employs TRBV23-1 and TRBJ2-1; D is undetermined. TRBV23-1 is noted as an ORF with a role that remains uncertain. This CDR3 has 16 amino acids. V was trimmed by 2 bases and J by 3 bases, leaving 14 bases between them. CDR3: CASSQIGSGFYNEQFF. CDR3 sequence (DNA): TGCGCCAGCAGTCAAATTGGTTCCGGGTTCTACAATGAGCAGTTCTTC.

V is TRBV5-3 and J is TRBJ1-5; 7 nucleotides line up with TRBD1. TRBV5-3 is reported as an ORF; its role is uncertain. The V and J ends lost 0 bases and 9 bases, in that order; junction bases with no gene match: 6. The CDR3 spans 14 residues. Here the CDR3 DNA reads TGTGCCAGAAGCTTGGAAGGGGGCGGGCGGCCCCAGCATTTT. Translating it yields CARSLEGGGRPQHF.

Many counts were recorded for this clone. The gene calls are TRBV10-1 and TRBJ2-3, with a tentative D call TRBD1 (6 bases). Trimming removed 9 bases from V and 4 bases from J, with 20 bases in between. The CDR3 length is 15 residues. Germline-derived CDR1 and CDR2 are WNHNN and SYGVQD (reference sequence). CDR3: CARGATPLEADTQYF. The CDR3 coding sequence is TGCGCCAGGGGGGCCACTCCGCTAGAAGCAGATACGCAGTATTTT.

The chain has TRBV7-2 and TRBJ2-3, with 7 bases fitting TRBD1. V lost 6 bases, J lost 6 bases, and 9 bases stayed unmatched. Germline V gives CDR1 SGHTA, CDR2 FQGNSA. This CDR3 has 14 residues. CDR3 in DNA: TGTGCCAGCAGATCCGACAGGGCTGCTGATACGCAGTATTTT. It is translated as CASRSDRAADTQYF.

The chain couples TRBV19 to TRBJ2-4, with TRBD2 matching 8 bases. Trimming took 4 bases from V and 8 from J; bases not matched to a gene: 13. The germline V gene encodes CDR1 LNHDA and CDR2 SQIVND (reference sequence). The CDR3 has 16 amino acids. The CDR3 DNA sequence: TGTGCCAGTAGTAGCTGGACGGGCCCAGCGGGGGACATTCAGTACTTC. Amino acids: CASSSWTGPAGDIQYF. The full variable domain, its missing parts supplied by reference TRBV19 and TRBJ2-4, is DGGITQSPKYLFRKEGQNVTLSCEQNLNHDAMYWYRQDPGQGLRLIYYSQIVNDFQKGDIAEGYSVSREKKESFPLTVTSAQKNPTAFYLCASSSWTGPAGDIQYFGAGTRLSVL.

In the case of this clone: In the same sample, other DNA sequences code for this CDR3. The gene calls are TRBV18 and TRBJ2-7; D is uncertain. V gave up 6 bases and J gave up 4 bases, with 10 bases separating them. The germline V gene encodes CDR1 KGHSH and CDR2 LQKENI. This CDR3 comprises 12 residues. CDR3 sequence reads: CASSPGSYEQYF. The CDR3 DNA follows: TGTGCCAGCTCTCCCGGGTCGTACGAGCAGTACTTC.

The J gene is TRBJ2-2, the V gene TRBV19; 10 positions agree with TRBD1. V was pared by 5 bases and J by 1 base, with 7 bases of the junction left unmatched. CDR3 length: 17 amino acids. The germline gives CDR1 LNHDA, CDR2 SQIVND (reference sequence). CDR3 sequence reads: CASSARQGAGNTGELFF. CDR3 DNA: TGTGCCAGTAGTGCAAGACAGGGGGCAGGGAACACCGGGGAGCTGTTTTTT.

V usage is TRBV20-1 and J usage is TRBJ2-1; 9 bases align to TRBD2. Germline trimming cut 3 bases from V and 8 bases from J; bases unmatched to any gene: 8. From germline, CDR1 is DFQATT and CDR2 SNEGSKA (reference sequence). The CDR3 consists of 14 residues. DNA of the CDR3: TGCAGTGCTAGTGGGGTTCGCGGGAGGGATGAGCAGTTCTTC. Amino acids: CSASGVRGRDEQFF.

The CDR3 spells CASSPSTGGRLANYGYTF. As DNA, the CDR3 is TGTGCCAGCTCACCATCGACTGGAGGTAGATTAGCTAACTATGGCTACACCTTC. This chain joins TRBV18 and TRBJ1-2; unclear D gene. This CDR3 contains 18 residues. Germline V gene data show CDR1 as KGHSH and CDR2 as LQKENI. Trimming removed 2 bases from V and 0 bases from J, with 19 bases in between.